This TCR beta chain emerged from a study of response to subunit inactivated influenza vaccine. Using its own MiXCR run on the RT-PCR reads, TCRdb lists one record per CDR3 protein. The sample has about 520,000 distinct CDR3 sequences; roughly 7.6% are singletons. The CDR3 extends over 16 amino acids. Trimming at V came to 5 bases and at J to 2 bases, leaving 7 bases not matched to a gene. Germline CDR1 is SGHNT and CDR2 is YENEEA. This clonotype was counted many times. The clonotype was recovered from a man aged 45 to 75 who received an inactivated influenza vaccine. The V and J genes are TRBV11-3 and TRBJ2-2; 8 positions match TRBD1. Source: PBMCs from blood, taken roughly 24 months after vaccination. The CDR3 DNA sequence: TGTGCCAGCAGCCTTTTCGGACAGGGAAACACCGGGGAGCTGTTTTTT. It specifies CASSLFGQGNTGELFF.